This TCR beta chain came from a study of blood T cell repertoires in COVID-19. In the study overall: Samples representing acute and convalescent COVID-19 were sourced from the United States, Italy and Spain. The analysed material was cDNA or gDNA that came from T cells, B-cell-depleted T cells, or PBMCs.

In the source study's methods: Nucleated cell number was recorded as an estimate derived from reference gene primer amplification. The method was immunoSEQ multiplex PCR; TCRdb's version includes in-frame clones alone and lacks a portion of them. V and J calls and clone size are those listed in that table; D and trimming were worked out from the DNA. The table lists about 120,000 clones, 75% to 80% of them singletons, with approximately 8% in the top ten. The specimen sequenced was peripheral blood. The receptor comes from a human donor in a cohort sampled during active COVID-19.

CDR3 in DNA: TGTGCCAGCAGTGCCCGGGACATGGGGAACACTGAAGCTTTCTTT. Its translation: CASSARDMGNTEAFF. This chain connects TRBV6-6 to TRBJ1-1; tentative D call: TRBD1 (6 bases). V shed 5 bases and J shed 1 base, with 14 bases lying between them. This CDR3 is built from 15 residues. CDR1 MNHNY and CDR2 SVGAGI come from the germline V gene (reference sequence).